This T cell receptor (beta chain) was captured in a study of blood T cell repertoires in COVID-19. Study in general: The United States, Italy and Spain provided the acute and convalescent COVID-19 samples. Sources were T cells, B-cell-depleted T cells, or PBMCs; the material itself was cDNA or gDNA.

CDR3 length equals 15 residues. Germline-derived CDR1 and CDR2 are KGHSH and LQKENI. The V and J ends lost 6 bases and 0 bases, in that order; junction bases with no gene match: 6. Profiled with immunoSEQ multiplex PCR; TCRdb holds only in-frame clones, not every one. The sample shows 250,000 to 300,000 clones, roughly nine tenths of them seen only once. Sequences were obtained from peripheral blood. The chain couples TRBV18 to TRBJ2-3; 7 bases are shared with TRBD1. The origin of this receptor is a woman aged 30 to 39 with COVID-19, enrolled during active disease. CDR3 nucleotide sequence: TGTGCCAGCTCCAGGGACAGCACTAGCACAGATACGCAGTATTTT. Protein: CASSRDSTSTDTQYF.